The rows below give T cell receptor beta chains drawn from one sample of a study of T cell repertoires in cytomegalovirus infection. From the reads, TCRdb called clonotypes with MiXCR, one entry per CDR3 protein. The sample lists 85,000 to 120,000 distinct CDR3 sequences; 15% to 20% were seen once. Sequenced material: PBMCs. These receptors all stem from a human donor in good health (CMV status not recorded). Some clones in this sample may be carry-over from other donors' samples. Each CDR3 is given with its conserved first and last residue. Fields, in order: D gene, V gene, J gene, clone size, CDR3 DNA, CDR3 protein. The D gene is left open where the match is weak. Rows give clone size only sometimes, using once, few, many, or a class for an expanded clone.

.	TRBV28	TRBJ1-6	.	TGTGCCAGCAGGGGGTCACAGGGAAGCAATTCACCCCTCCACTTT	CASRGSQGSNSPLHF
.	TRBV6-1	TRBJ2-5	few	TGTGCCAGCAGTCCCGGGTTGGGGATCCAAGAGACCCAGTACTTC	CASSPGLGIQETQYF
.	TRBV3-1	TRBJ1-1	.	TGTGCCAGCAGCCTAGGACAGAGCATGAACACTGAAGCTTTCTTT	CASSLGQSMNTEAFF
TRBD2	TRBV12-3/TRBV12-4	TRBJ2-1	many	TGTGCCAGCAGTGCTACTATAGCGGGTGAAGCCAATGAGCAGTTCTTC	CASSATIAGEANEQFF
.	TRBV7-9	TRBJ2-1	.	TGTGCCTGCAGCTTAAAGGAGGCAGGCATGGGCAATGAGCAGTTCTTC	CACSLKEAGMGNEQFF
TRBD1	TRBV12-3/TRBV12-4	TRBJ1-2	many	TGTGCCAGCAGCAAGGGACAGACGACCTATGGCTACACCTTC	CASSKGQTTYGYTF
.	TRBV5-1	TRBJ1-1	.	TGCGCCAGCAGCTTGCTAGGGGACACTGAAGCTTTCTTT	CASSLLGDTEAFF
.	TRBV3-1	TRBJ2-5	few	TGTGCCAGCAGCCAACACCAGCTCCAAGAGACCCAGTACTTC	CASSQHQLQETQYF
.	TRBV29-1	TRBJ1-1	.	TGCAGCGCCTCTAGGATGCCTGCGAACACTGAAGCTTTCTTT	CSASRMPANTEAFF
.	TRBV7-6	TRBJ2-3	.	TGTGCCAGCAGCTTAGAGGGGCGGACAGCAAGCACAGATACGCAGTATTTT	CASSLEGRTASTDTQYF
TRBD2	TRBV7-6	TRBJ2-7	many	TGTGCCAGCAGCTTAGGGGCTAGCGGGGCCTACGAGCAGTACTTC	CASSLGASGAYEQYF
.	TRBV20-1	TRBJ2-5	.	TGCAGTGCTAGCGGGTCGTACCAAGAGACCCAGTACTTC	CSASGSYQETQYF
TRBD1	TRBV7-9	TRBJ1-2	many	TGTGCCAGCAGCTCGACCGGGACAGGACACTATGGCTACACCTTC	CASSSTGTGHYGYTF
.	TRBV27	TRBJ1-6	many	TGTGCCAGCAGTTTTACCTATAATTCACCCCTCCACTTT	CASSFTYNSPLHF
TRBD2	TRBV24-1	TRBJ2-3	.	TGTGCCACCAGTAGCGGGGGGTCCACAGATACGCAGTATTTT	CATSSGGSTDTQYF
TRBD1	TRBV7-2	TRBJ2-5	.	TGTGCCAGCAGCTTACAACCGGGACAGGGGCAAGAGACCCAGTACTTC	CASSLQPGQGQETQYF
TRBD1	TRBV7-2	TRBJ1-2	many	TGTGCCAGCAGCTTAGAGGGTGGACAGGAGTATGGCTACACCTTC	CASSLEGGQEYGYTF
.	TRBV7-2	TRBJ1-1	many	TGTGCCAGCAGCCCCCCCGGTACAGCTGAAGCTTTCTTT	CASSPPGTAEAFF